This paragraph reports one TCR beta chain. Its antigen is unknown. This sample is drawn from a study of T-cell reconstitution after alpha-beta-depleted transplantation in children. Notes on the study in general: Elevated TCRbeta diversity at day 60 was traced, in some patients, to surviving recipient T cells and thymic progenitors. About two months after transplant, alpha-beta T cells reportedly came from several hundred expanded graft clones. Once a year had passed after transplant, T-cell counts and diversity came mostly from newly produced T cells.

Unique molecular identifiers were built into the TCRbeta library. TCRdb redid the calling of the PCR reads with MiXCR, one entry per CDR3 protein. The repertoire includes about 580,000 distinct CDR3 sequences, 23% of them detected once, and 13% to 15% sits in the top ten. Trimming took 3 bases from V and 4 from J; bases not matched to a gene: 9. CDR1 is SGHRS, CDR2 YFSETQ, per germline. The CDR3 extends over 15 amino acids. This receptor was obtained from a boy under three years old who had a stem cell transplant for acute myeloid leukemia, so the T cells may come from the graft donor. The chain is built from TRBV5-1 and TRBJ1-2; the match to TRBD1 covers 7 bases. The specimen comprised PBMCs, mostly from graft donor cells, sampled 360 days after TCRalphabeta/CD19-depleted stem cell transplant. The CDR3 reads CASSSPEGAGYGYTF. In nucleotides, the CDR3 is TGCGCCAGCAGCTCCCCCGAGGGGGCCGGCTATGGCTACACCTTC.